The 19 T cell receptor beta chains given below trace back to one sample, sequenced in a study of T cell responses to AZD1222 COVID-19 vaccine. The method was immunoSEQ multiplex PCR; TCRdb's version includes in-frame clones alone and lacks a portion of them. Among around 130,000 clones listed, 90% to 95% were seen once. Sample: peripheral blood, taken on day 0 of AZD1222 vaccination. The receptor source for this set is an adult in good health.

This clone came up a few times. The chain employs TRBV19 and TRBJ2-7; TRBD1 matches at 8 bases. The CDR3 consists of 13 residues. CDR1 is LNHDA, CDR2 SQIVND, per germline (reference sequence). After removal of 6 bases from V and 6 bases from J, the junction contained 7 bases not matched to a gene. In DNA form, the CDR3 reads TGTGCCAGTAGGGGGACAGGCTCCGGCGAGCAGTACTTC. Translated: CASRGTGSGEQYF. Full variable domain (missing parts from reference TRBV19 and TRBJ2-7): DGGITQSPKYLFRKEGQNVTLSCEQNLNHDAMYWYRQDPGQGLRLIYYSQIVNDFQKGDIAEGYSVSREKKESFPLTVTSAQKNPTAFYLCASRGTGSGEQYFGPGTRLTVT.

CDR3 protein: CASSPGTAYGYTF. The CDR3 DNA sequence: TGTGCCAGCTCACCAGGGACCGCCTATGGCTACACCTTC. The chain employs TRBV18 and TRBJ1-2; weak D call: TRBD1 (5 bases). The CDR3 is made up of 13 amino acids. The ends were cut back, 2 bases at V and 4 bases at J, with 8 bases in the middle. Germline V CDR1 and CDR2: KGHSH, LQKENI.

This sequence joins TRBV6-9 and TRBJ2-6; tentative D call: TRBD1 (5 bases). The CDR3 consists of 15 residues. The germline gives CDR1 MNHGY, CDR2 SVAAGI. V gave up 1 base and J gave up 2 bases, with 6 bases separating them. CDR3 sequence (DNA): TGTGCCAGCAGTTATTTGACAGCTGGGGCCAACGTCCTGACTTTC. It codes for CASSYLTAGANVLTF.

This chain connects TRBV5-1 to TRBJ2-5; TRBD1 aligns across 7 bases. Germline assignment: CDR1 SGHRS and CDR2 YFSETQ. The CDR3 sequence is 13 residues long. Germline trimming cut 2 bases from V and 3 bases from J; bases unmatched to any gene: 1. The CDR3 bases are TGCGCCAGCAGCTTTGGGACAGAAGAGACCCAGTACTTC. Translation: CASSFGTEETQYF.

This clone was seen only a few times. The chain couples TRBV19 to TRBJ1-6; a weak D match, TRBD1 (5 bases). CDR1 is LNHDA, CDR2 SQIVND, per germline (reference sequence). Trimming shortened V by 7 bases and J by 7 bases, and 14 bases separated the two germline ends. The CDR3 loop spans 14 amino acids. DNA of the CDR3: TGTGCCAGTAATGAGGGGCCGAGCAATTCACCCCTCCACTTT. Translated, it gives CASNEGPSNSPLHF. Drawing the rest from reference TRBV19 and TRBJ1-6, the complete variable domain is DGGITQSPKYLFRKEGQNVTLSCEQNLNHDAMYWYRQDPGQGLRLIYYSQIVNDFQKGDIAEGYSVSREKKESFPLTVTSAQKNPTAFYLCASNEGPSNSPLHFGNGTRLTVT.

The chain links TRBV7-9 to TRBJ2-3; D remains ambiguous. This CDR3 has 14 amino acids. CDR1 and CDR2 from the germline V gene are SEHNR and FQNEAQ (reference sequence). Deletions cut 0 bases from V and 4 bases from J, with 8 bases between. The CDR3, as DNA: TGTGCCAGCAGCTTAGCCCCGCAGGCAGATACGCAGTATTTT. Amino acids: CASSLAPQADTQYF.

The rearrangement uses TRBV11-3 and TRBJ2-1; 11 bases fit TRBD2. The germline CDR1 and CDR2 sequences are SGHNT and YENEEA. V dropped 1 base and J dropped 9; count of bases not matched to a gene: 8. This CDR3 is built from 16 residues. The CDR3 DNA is TGTGCCAGCAGCTTAGGACTACCGGGACTAGCGGTTGAGCAGTTCTTC. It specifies CASSLGLPGLAVEQFF.

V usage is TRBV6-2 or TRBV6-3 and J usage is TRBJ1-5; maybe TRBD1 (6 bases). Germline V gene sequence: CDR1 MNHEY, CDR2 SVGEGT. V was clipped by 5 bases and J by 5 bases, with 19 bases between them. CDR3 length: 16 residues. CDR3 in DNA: TGTGCCAGCAGTAACCTTCGGTCAGCAGGGGATCAGCCCCAGCATTTT. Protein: CASSNLRSAGDQPQHF.

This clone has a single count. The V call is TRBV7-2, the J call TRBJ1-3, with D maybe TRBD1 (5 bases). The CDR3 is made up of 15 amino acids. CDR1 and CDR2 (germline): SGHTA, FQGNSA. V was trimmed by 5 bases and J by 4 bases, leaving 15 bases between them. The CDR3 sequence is CASSLRDFWGNTIYF. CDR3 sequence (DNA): TGTGCCAGCAGCCTGAGGGACTTTTGGGGAAACACCATATATTTT.

CDR3 coding DNA: TGCGCCAGCAGCCAAGATTCCCCTGGAGGGTTTTGGTATGGCTACACCTTC. It encodes CASSQDSPGGFWYGYTF. The chain links TRBV4-3 to TRBJ1-2; D ambiguous. The germline V and J ends were trimmed by 0 bases and 5 bases, with 19 bases remaining between them. The CDR3 sequence is 17 residues long. CDR1 is LGHNA, CDR2 YSLEER, per germline.

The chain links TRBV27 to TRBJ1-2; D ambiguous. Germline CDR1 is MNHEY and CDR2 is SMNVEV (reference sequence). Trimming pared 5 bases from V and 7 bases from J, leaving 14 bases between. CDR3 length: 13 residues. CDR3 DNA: TGTGCCAGCAGTCCCAATATCGGGTCTGGCTACACCTTC. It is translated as CASSPNIGSGYTF.

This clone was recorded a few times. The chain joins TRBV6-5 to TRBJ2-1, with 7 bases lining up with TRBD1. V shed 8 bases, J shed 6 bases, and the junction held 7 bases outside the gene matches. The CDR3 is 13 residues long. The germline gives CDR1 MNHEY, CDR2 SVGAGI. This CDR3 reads CASLQGYANEQFF. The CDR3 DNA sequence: TGTGCCAGCTTACAGGGGTACGCCAATGAGCAGTTCTTC.

Here the CDR3 reads CASAGQGDAGELFF. The CDR3 DNA follows: TGTGCCAGCGCGGGACAGGGGGATGCCGGGGAGCTGTTTTTT. The chain couples TRBV19 to TRBJ2-2; 11 bases are shared with TRBD1. The junction had 6 bases not matched to a gene; V was cut back by 9 bases and J by 6 bases. The germline gives CDR1 LNHDA, CDR2 SQIVND (reference sequence). The CDR3 runs 14 residues.

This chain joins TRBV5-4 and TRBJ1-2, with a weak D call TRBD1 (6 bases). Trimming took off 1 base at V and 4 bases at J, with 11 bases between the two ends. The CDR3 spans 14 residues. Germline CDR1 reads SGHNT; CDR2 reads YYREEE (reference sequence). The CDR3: CASSLSGGSYGYTF. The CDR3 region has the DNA TGTGCCAGCAGCTTGAGCGGGGGCAGCTATGGCTACACCTTC.

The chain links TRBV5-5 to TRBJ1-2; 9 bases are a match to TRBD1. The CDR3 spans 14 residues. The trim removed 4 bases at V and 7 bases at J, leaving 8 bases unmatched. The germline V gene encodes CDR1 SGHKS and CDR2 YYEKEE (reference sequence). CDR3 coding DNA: TGTGCCAGCAGCAGCACCGGGACAGGGTTTGGCTACACCTTC. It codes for CASSSTGTGFGYTF.

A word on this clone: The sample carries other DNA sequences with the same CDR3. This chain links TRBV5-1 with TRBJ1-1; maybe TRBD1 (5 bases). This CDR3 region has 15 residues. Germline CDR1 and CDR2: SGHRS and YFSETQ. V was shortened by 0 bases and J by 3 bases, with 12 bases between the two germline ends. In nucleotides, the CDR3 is TGCGCCAGCAGCTTGGGGGGCACGGGGGACACTGAAGCTTTCTTT. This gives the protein CASSLGGTGDTEAFF. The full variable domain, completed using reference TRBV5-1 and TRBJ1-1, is KAGVTQTPRYLIKTRGQQVTLSCSPISGHRSVSWYQQTPGQGLQFLFEYFSETQRNKGNFPGRFSGRQFSNSRSEMNVSTLELGDSALYLCASSLGGTGDTEAFFGQGTRLTVV.

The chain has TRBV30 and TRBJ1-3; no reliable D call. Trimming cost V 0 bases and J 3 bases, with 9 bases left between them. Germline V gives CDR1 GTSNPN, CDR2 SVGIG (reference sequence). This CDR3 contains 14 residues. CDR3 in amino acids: CAWSVLSFGNTIYF. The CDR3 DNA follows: TGTGCCTGGAGTGTGCTCAGTTTTGGAAACACCATATATTTT.

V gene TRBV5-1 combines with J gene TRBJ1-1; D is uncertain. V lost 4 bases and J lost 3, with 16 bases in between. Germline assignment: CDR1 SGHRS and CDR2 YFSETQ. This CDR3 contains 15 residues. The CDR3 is CASSPRTKRDTEAFF. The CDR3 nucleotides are TGCGCCAGCAGCCCTCGGACCAAACGGGACACTGAAGCTTTCTTT.

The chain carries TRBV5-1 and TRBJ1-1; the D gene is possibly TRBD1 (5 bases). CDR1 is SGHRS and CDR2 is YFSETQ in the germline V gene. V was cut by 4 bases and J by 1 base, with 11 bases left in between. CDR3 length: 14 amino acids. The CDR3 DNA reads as TGCGCCAGCAGCAGGGTGGGGGAGAACACTGAAGCTTTCTTT. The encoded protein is CASSRVGENTEAFF.